This TCR beta chain appears in the sequencing data of a study of cytomegalovirus exposure and HLA in healthy donors. Study overall: The 666 first-cohort repertoires shared a platform with the 120 validation repertoires, as reported in a later analysis. The study, taken as a whole, reports: Whilst most TCR sequences proved rare, a subset of public TCRs occurred across many donors. The study designated roughly 150 TCR beta chains cytomegalovirus-associated.

The V end was cut by 5 bases, the J end by 4 bases, with 14 bases between. CDR1 SEHNR and CDR2 FQNEAQ come from the germline V gene (reference sequence). The CDR3 contains 14 residues. The table came from immunoSEQ multiplex PCR; TCRdb's copy has only in-frame clones and leaves some out. In the table there are 220,000 or so clones, 80% to 90% of which are singletons. This clone was counted at least ten times. Its specificity is not known. The approximately 120-subject validation cohort, separate from the roughly 670-subject first cohort, included the donors. Sequenced material: PBMCs. The origin of this receptor is a woman aged 18-29 years in good health and CMV-seropositive. The chain employs TRBV7-9 and TRBJ2-5; tentative D call: TRBD2 (7 bases). The CDR3: CASSIGGESETQYF. The CDR3 nucleotides read TGTGCCAGCAGCATAGGGGGGGAGTCAGAGACCCAGTACTTC.